The 15 T cell receptor beta chains listed next were all sequenced from one sample in a study of T cell responses to AZD1222 COVID-19 vaccine. Here immunoSEQ multiplex PCR was the method, and the copy in TCRdb shows in-frame clones only, minus some. This table holds about 53,000 clones, roughly 84% found once. The sequenced sample was peripheral blood, obtained on day 0 of AZD1222 vaccination. These receptors were collected from an adult in good health.

This clone was seen a single time. J is TRBJ1-4 and V is TRBV3-1 (or the pseudogene TRBV3-2); 8 nucleotides agree with TRBD1. V shed 5 bases, J shed 5 bases, and the junction held 7 bases outside the gene matches. In germline, CDR1 is LGHDT, CDR2 YNNKEL (reference sequence). The CDR3 runs to 15 residues. CDR3 region: CASSLNRGENEKLFF. CDR3 in DNA: TGTGCCAGCAGCTTGAACAGGGGGGAAAATGAAAAACTGTTTTTT.

The chain couples TRBV9 to TRBJ2-1; 8 positions match TRBD2. J gave up 7 bases and V 0 bases, and 6 bases lay outside the gene matches. Germline lookup yields CDR1 SGDLS and CDR2 YYNGEE. CDR3 length: 15 residues. The CDR3 here is CASSVEEGLGNEQFF. Here the CDR3 DNA reads TGTGCCAGCAGCGTAGAGGAGGGACTAGGAAATGAGCAGTTCTTC.

The gene calls are TRBV12-3 or TRBV12-4 and TRBJ2-3; D is unclear. The CDR3 spans 13 residues. The V end was cut by 3 bases, the J end by 0 bases, with 4 bases between. This chain's CDR3 is CASSLISTDTQYF. CDR3 nucleotides: TGTGCCAGCAGTTTGATCAGCACAGATACGCAGTATTTT.

The chain employs TRBV5-1 and TRBJ2-1, with D perhaps matching TRBD2 (5 bases). V gave up 6 bases and J gave up 4 bases, with 17 bases separating them. The CDR3 is 15 amino acids. The germline V gene has CDR1 SGHRS and CDR2 YFSETQ. The CDR3 DNA sequence: TGCGCCAGCACCCCGGAAGTGGAGGATTACAATGAGCAGTTCTTC. Amino acid sequence: CASTPEVEDYNEQFF.

The gene calls are TRBV6-2 or TRBV6-3 and TRBJ1-3, with D tentatively TRBD1 (6 bases). In germline, CDR1 is MNHEY, CDR2 SVGEGT. This CDR3 has 13 residues. Trimming took 6 bases from V and 4 from J, leaving 10 bases between them. Written as DNA, the CDR3 is TGTGCCAGCAGCTCCGGACAGGGAAACACCATATATTTT. Protein: CASSSGQGNTIYF.

The genes are TRBV9 and TRBJ2-7, with 7 bases aligning to TRBD2. V gave up 0 bases and J gave up 3 bases; unmatched junction bases: 6. Germline V gene sequence: CDR1 SGDLS, CDR2 YYNGEE. The CDR3 spans 15 residues. The CDR3 nucleotides are TGTGCCAGCAGCGTAGGGCCAGCGGGAAACTACGAGCAGTACTTC. Encoded protein: CASSVGPAGNYEQYF.

V gene TRBV6-5 combines with J gene TRBJ1-6; D might be TRBD1 (6 bases). Germline loops: CDR1 MNHEY, CDR2 SVGAGI. Trimming took off 6 bases at V and 3 bases at J, with 9 bases between the two ends. The CDR3 totals 14 residues. CDR3 bases: TGTGCCAGCAGGGTCAGGGGCTATAATTCACCCCTCCACTTT. This sequence encodes CASRVRGYNSPLHF.

This chain connects TRBV27 to TRBJ2-5; unclear D gene. V gave up 4 bases and J gave up 4 bases, with 13 bases separating them. CDR1 and CDR2 (germline): MNHEY, SMNVEV (reference sequence). The CDR3 totals 14 residues. CDR3 DNA sequence: TGTGCCAGCAGTTCCGCTAGAAATCTAGAGACCCAGTACTTC. Encoded protein: CASSSARNLETQYF.

The chain couples TRBV24-1 to TRBJ2-1; a weak D match, TRBD1 (6 bases). The V end was cut by 3 bases, the J end by 9 bases, with 17 bases between. The CDR3 consists of 15 residues. CDR1 KGHDR and CDR2 SFDVKD come from the germline V gene. CDR3 sequence (DNA): TGTGCCACCAGTGATCCCAGACAGGCTTTGGGTGAGCAGTTCTTC. Translation: CATSDPRQALGEQFF.

The V and J genes are TRBV19 and TRBJ2-5, with TRBD1 as a possible D gene (5 bases). The CDR3 extends over 14 amino acids. CDR1 is LNHDA and CDR2 is SQIVND in the germline V gene (reference sequence). Trimming took 3 bases from V and 1 from J, leaving 9 bases between them. Here the CDR3 reads CASSMKGSQETQYF. As DNA, the CDR3 is TGTGCCAGTAGTATGAAGGGGTCCCAAGAGACCCAGTACTTC.

This chain connects TRBV5-6 to TRBJ2-1; D not resolved. V dropped 0 bases and J dropped 6 bases, with 10 bases sitting between them. CDR3 length equals 14 residues. From germline, CDR1 is SGHDT and CDR2 YYEEEE. The CDR3 loop reads CASSLGARRNEQFF. Written as DNA, the CDR3 is TGTGCCAGCAGCTTGGGTGCCAGGCGCAATGAGCAGTTCTTC.

The chain uses TRBV11-1 and TRBJ2-7, with a tentative D call TRBD1 (5 bases). V was clipped by 3 bases and J by 3 bases, with 6 bases between them. Germline V gene data show CDR1 as SGHAT and CDR2 as FQDESV (reference sequence). This CDR3 spans 12 amino acids. This chain's CDR3 is CASSLDNYEQYF. CDR3 bases: TGTGCCAGCAGCTTGGACAACTACGAGCAGTACTTC.

V usage is TRBV28 and J usage is TRBJ2-7, with TRBD2 matching over 12 bases. In germline, CDR1 is MDHEN, CDR2 SYDVKM. V lost 4 bases, J lost 3 bases, and 4 bases stayed unmatched. This CDR3 region has 15 residues. The CDR3 nucleotides read TGTGCCAGCAGTTCCCCGACTAGCGGGAGCTACGAGCAGTACTTC. This sequence encodes CASSSPTSGSYEQYF.

This clone was recorded a few times. The chain employs TRBV18 and TRBJ1-1; D is perhaps TRBD1 (6 bases). CDR1 and CDR2 (germline): KGHSH, LQKENI. The length of the CDR3 is 15 residues. The V end lost 3 bases, the J end lost 4 bases, and 15 bases lay between the germline ends. CDR3 sequence reads: CASSPLGGLGTEAFF. As DNA, the CDR3 is TGTGCCAGCTCACCTTTGGGGGGGCTGGGCACTGAAGCTTTCTTT.

The rearrangement uses TRBV7-3 and TRBJ2-3, with 7 positions matching TRBD2. Germline-derived CDR1 and CDR2 are SGHTA and FQGTGA. Losses at the gene ends were 5 bases for V and 2 bases for J; bases not matched to a gene: 10. This CDR3 spans 16 amino acids. The CDR3 nucleotides are TGTGCCAGCAGCCCCCGGCTAGCGGACCCCACAGATACGCAGTATTTT. Encoded protein: CASSPRLADPTDTQYF.